This T cell receptor beta chain came from a study of beta chain features in type 1 diabetes. Overall study context: There was similarity between patients and healthy donors in age, gender and cell yields.

Via CD45RO/CCR7/CD25/CD127/CD95/CD27, cells of the CD4+ naive, central memory, regulatory and stem cell-like memory subsets were sorted. Expressed TCRB transcripts were sequenced because the entire RNA isolate underwent reverse transcription. Assay used: immunoSEQ multiplex PCR; TCRdb lists only in-frame clones, some missing. The repertoire has hundreds of thousands of clones, more than 13% of them found once; the top ten carry 0.03% to 0.04%. Germline V gene lookup returns CDR1 SQVTM and CDR2 ANQGSEA. The CDR3 loop spans 12 amino acids. The germline V and J ends were trimmed by 6 bases and 10 bases, with 16 bases remaining between them. Overall study findings and caveats: Type 1 diabetes patients had moderately but significantly shorter TCRB CDR3s in all four CD4+ subsets.

For this clone: Its specificity is unknown. Different DNA sequences within this sample yield the same CDR3.

The rearrangement links TRBV29-1 to TRBJ2-1; D perhaps matches TRBD2 (6 bases). The receptor was isolated from a man in his late teens or twenties with type 1 diabetes. Sequencing was performed on naive CD4+ T cells from blood. CDR3 amino acids: CSVGPGSREQFF. The CDR3 region has the DNA TGCAGCGTCGGTCCCGGGAGTAGGGAGCAGTTCTTC.